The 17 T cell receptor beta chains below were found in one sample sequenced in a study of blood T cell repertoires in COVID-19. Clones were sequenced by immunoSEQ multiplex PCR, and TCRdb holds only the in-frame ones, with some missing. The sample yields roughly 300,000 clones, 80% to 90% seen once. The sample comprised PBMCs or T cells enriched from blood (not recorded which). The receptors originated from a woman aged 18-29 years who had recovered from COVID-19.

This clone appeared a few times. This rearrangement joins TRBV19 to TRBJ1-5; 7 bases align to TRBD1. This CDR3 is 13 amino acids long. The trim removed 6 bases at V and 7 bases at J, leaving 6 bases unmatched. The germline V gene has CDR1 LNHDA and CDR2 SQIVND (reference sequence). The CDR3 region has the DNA TGTGCCAGTAGGAGGGGGCATGGACAGCCCCAGCATTTT. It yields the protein CASRRGHGQPQHF. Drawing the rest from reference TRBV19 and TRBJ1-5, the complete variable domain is DGGITQSPKYLFRKEGQNVTLSCEQNLNHDAMYWYRQDPGQGLRLIYYSQIVNDFQKGDIAEGYSVSREKKESFPLTVTSAQKNPTAFYLCASRRGHGQPQHFGDGTRLSIL.

CDR3 DNA: TGTGCCAGCAGCCAAGTCTCGAGCGGGGTCCTCGATACGCAGTATTTT. Translated: CASSQVSSGVLDTQYF. The chain recombines TRBV3-1 (or the pseudogene TRBV3-2) with TRBJ2-3; 7 bases map to TRBD2. The CDR3 runs to 16 residues. With V trimmed by 1 base and J by 6 bases, 10 bases remained unmatched. Germline V gives CDR1 LGHDT, CDR2 YNNKEL (reference sequence).

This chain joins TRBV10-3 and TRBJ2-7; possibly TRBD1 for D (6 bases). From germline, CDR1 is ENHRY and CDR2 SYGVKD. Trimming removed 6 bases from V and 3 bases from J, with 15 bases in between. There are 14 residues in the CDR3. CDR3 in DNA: TGTGCCATCAGGGGACATTTAGTTGACTACGAGCAGTACTTC. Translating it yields CAIRGHLVDYEQYF.

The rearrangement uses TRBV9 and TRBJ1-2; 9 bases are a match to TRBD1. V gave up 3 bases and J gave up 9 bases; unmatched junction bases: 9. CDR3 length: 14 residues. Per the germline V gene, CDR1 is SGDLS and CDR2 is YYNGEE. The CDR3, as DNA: TGTGCCAGCAGCGATGAACAGGGGGCTCTGAGCTACACCTTC. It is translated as CASSDEQGALSYTF.

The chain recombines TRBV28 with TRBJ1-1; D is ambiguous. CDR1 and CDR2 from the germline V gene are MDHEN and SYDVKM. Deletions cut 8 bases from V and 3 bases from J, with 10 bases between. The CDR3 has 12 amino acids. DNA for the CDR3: TGTGCCAGCTGGCGGTGGGACACTGAAGCTTTCTTT. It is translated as CASWRWDTEAFF. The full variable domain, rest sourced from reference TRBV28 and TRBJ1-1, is DVKVTQSSRYLVKRTGEKVFLECVQDMDHENMFWYRQDPGLGLRLIYFSYDVKMKEKGDIPEGYSVSREKKERFSLILESASTNQTSMYLCASWRWDTEAFFGQGTRLTVV.

The CDR3 DNA reads TGTGCCAGCAGTGGACAGGGTTACGAGCAGTACTTC. It specifies CASSGQGYEQYF. The rearrangement links TRBV25-1 to TRBJ2-7; 7 bases agree with TRBD1. Trimming cost V 4 bases and J 4 bases; bases outside gene matches: 1. Per germline, CDR1 MGHDK and CDR2 SYGVNS. CDR3 length: 12 residues.

The CDR3 DNA follows: TGTGCCAGCAGCAAAAAAGGGCCAAACCGGGACAGGGGATTCGGCGAGCAGTACTTC. Translated, it gives CASSKKGPNRDRGFGEQYF. This sequence joins TRBV21-1 and TRBJ2-7; the D call of TRBD1 is as the table states it, not checked on the DNA. TRBV21-1 is a listed pseudogene. CDR3 length: 19 residues.

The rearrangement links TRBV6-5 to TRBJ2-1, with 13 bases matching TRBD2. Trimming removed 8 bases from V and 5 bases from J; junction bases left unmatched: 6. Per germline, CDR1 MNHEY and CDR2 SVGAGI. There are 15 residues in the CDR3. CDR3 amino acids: CASGRTSGSNNEQFF. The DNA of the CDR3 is TGTGCCAGCGGCAGGACTAGCGGGAGCAACAATGAGCAGTTCTTC.

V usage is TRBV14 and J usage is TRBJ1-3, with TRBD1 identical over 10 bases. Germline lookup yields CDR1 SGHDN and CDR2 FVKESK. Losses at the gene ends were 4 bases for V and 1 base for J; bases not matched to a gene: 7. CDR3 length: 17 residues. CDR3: CASSPQDRGRSGNTIYF. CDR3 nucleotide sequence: TGTGCCAGCAGCCCCCAGGACAGGGGGAGATCTGGAAACACCATATATTTT.

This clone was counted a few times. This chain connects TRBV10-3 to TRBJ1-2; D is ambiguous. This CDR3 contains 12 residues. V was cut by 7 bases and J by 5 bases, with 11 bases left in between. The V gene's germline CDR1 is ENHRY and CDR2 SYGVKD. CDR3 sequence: CAIMRAPYGYTF. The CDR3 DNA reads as TGTGCCATCATGAGGGCCCCTTATGGCTACACCTTC.

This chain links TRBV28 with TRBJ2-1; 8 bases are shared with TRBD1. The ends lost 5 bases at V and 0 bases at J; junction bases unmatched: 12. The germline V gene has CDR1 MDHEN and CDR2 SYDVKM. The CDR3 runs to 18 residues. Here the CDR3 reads CASSETGVPSSSYNEQFF. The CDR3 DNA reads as TGTGCCAGCAGTGAGACAGGGGTCCCTTCTAGCTCCTACAATGAGCAGTTCTTC. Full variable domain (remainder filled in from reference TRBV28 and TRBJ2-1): DVKVTQSSRYLVKRTGEKVFLECVQDMDHENMFWYRQDPGLGLRLIYFSYDVKMKEKGDIPEGYSVSREKKERFSLILESASTNQTSMYLCASSETGVPSSSYNEQFFGPGTRLTVL.

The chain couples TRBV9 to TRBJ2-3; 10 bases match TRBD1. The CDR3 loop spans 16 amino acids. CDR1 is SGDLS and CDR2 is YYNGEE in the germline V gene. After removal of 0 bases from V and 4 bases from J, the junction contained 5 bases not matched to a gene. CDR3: CASSVGQGAPPDTQYF. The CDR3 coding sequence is TGTGCCAGCAGCGTAGGACAGGGGGCGCCTCCAGATACGCAGTATTTT.

The CDR3 DNA sequence: TGTGCCAGCAGCGTAGCCACCGTACTAGCGGGGCGGACAGATACGCAGTATTTT. Protein sequence: CASSVATVLAGRTDTQYF. The chain has TRBV9 and TRBJ2-3; TRBD2 matches at 10 bases. The CDR3 totals 18 residues. The V gene's germline CDR1 is SGDLS and CDR2 YYNGEE. The V segment lost 0 bases and the J segment 3 bases; nucleotides outside the gene matches: 10.

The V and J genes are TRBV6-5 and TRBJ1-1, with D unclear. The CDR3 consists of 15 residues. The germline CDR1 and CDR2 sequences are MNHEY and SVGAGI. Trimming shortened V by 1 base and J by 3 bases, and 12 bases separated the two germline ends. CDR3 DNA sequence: TGTGCCAGCAGTTACTTTGGGCCGACGGACACTGAAGCTTTCTTT. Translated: CASSYFGPTDTEAFF.

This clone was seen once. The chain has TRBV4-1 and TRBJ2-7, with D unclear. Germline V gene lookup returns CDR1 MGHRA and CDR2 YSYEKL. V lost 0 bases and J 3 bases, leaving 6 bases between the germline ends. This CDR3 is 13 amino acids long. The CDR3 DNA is TGCGCCAGCAGCCAAGAAGGCGGCTACGAGCAGTACTTC. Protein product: CASSQEGGYEQYF.

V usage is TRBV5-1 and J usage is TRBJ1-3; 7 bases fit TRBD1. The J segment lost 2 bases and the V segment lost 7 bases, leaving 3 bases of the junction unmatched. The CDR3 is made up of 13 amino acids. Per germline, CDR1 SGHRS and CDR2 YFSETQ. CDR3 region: CASRDSTGNTIYF. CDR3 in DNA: TGCGCCAGCCGGGACAGTACTGGAAACACCATATATTTT.

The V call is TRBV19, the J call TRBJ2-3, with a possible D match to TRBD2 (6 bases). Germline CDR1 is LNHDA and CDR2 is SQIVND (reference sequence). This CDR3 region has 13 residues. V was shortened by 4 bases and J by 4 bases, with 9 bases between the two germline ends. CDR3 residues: CASSTGLADTQYF. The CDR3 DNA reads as TGTGCCAGTAGTACGGGACTCGCAGATACGCAGTATTTT.